The following is a T cell receptor beta chain sequence with its context. The CDR3 length is 15 residues. CDR1 and CDR2 from the germline V gene are MNHEY and SMNVEV (reference sequence). A second about 6 to 12 cycle PCR used barcoded and J-beta primers. TCRdb re-called the 5' RACE reads with MiXCR, one entry per CDR3 protein. The sample shows 500,000 to 550,000 distinct CDR3 sequences, about 25% of them seen only once. This entry belongs to a study of blood T cells in healthy people across ages. These sequences were also reported in another study, on T cells of mothers and their children. That paper adds: RNA that had been extracted went wholly into cDNA synthesis, at around 1.6 ug per 15 ul. Related and unrelated pairs show TCR recombination output that thymic selection shapes similarly.

The sequenced sample consisted of blood. This chain joins TRBV27 and TRBJ2-5, with a possible D match to TRBD1 (6 bases). The closer fit of TRBJ2-7 to the DNA end suggests the J call may be wrong. The TCR sequence derives from a boy aged 5-17 years in good health. As DNA, the CDR3 is TGTGCCAGCAGTGCTGCCGGGGACAAGGACCACGAGCAGTACTTC. This codes for CASSAAGDKDHEQYF.